This TCR beta chain was sequenced for a study of shared clonotypes between healthy human individuals (dated by TCRdb to 2020 to 2022). Describing the broader study: Two women and a few men aged 18 to 49 years were included in the cohort. To estimate repertoire size and how much clonotypes are shared between individuals, the study performed deep sequencing of blood TCR repertoires from a few healthy adults. For each donor, CD4 naive and CD4 memory were each given three plates, CD8 naive was given two plates, and CD8 memory was given one plate. Between about 0.94 and 8.9 billion PBMCs per donor were obtained by leukapheresis. Different laboratories and diverse techniques were used to prepare libraries and sequence TCR repertoires, to increase sequencing depth and limit assay-specific biases. What the work shows at the level of the full study, not this receptor alone: Pairwise subsampling led to the expectation that sequencing depth would affect the degree of clonotype sharing among donors. Rarefaction of sorted-subset datasets indicated incomplete sequencing despite the large sequencing depth. Sampling was limited to blood, and TCR repertoires in tissue likely differ from TCR repertoires in blood. Across a few donors, approximately 4.6% of naive CD4, around 3.3% of naive CD8, under 2.5% of memory CD4, and about 0.44% of memory CD8 clonotypes were shared. Naive subsets generally had larger estimated clonotype richness than memory subsets. Because the study included a small number of donors, the genetic and exposure-history diversity represented was limited. Higher generation probabilities were observed for clonotypes shared by all four sorted-subset donors than for non-shared clonotypes.

The donors were healthy, HIV-negative adults with no recently reported acute infections or vaccinations. Every donor was a Caucasian adult living in Nashville, Tennessee, USA. CD4+ T cells were enriched by magnetic negative selection, after which naive cells were positively selected on CD45RA and the negative fraction was taken as the memory subset. Blood was obtained by leukapheresis, after which PBMCs were separated by Ficoll-Histopaque density gradient centrifugation and cryopreserved in liquid nitrogen vapor phase. Analytical flow cytometry was used to check the purity and quantity of every magnetically sorted T cell population. Genomic DNA was isolated from every sorted fraction and measured by UV absorbance on a Nanodrop 2000c. Regarding this clone: Its specific antigen is unknown. Base-call qualities are not available, and no considerably larger clone is one nucleotide away.

TCR CDR3 regions were amplified from genomic DNA by multiplex PCR using the deep immunoSEQ assay. Extracted genomic DNA from each cell subset was distributed evenly across all wells of several immunoSEQ 96-well plates, and each plate was treated as a replicate. Each replicate PCR for sorted subsets received around 210 ng genomic DNA, equal to tens of thousands of T cell genomes. The purified libraries were quantified using a Qubit 3.0 fluorometer, sized with a Bioanalyzer 2100, and then quantified again using the KAPA Library Quantification kit. A separate single-read 150-cycle Illumina NextSeq 550 flow cell was used to sequence each immunoSEQ 96-well plate. Processing in the source paper ran as follows. Because the immunoSEQ output included only junctional sequences and no quality scores, the filtering could not be the same as the filtering used for full-length reads. To assign V/J genes and CDR3, sequences were annotated against IMGT germline references using PyIR, a Python wrapper for IgBLAST v1.9. Any read was removed if the V/J assignment was weak (E-value above 1e-6), the CDR3 was missing, or the read contained stop codons, out-of-frame junctions, or ambiguous translated residues. V3J clonotypes were defined as sequences sharing an identical inferred V gene, J gene, and CDR3 amino acid sequence. Percentage overlap between repertoires was computed as shared unique clonotypes divided by the size of the smaller repertoire. RTK rarefaction, the Chao1 estimator, and Recon v2.1 estimates of unobserved clonotypes were used to assess repertoire richness. For all TCRbeta clonotypes obtained by the gDNA method from a handful of donors, generation probabilities were computed with OLGA. This is the immuneACCESS table as TCRdb keeps it, with only in-frame sequences that have V and J called. A part of the clones is gone; compared with another copy, unresolved V genes explain less than half, and the rest is unexplained. From that table come the V and J calls and clone size; the DNA was used to work out D and trimming. A total of more than 1,200,000 clones appear in this sample, roughly 98.5% of them only once. The ten most abundant clones make up 0.36% of the sample.

The sample consisted of naive CD4+ T cells sorted from blood. The cell subset or site label corresponds to: CD45RA+ positively selected. This clonotype originated in a man aged 30 to 45 in good health.

This receptor has the CDR3 CASSGRTSGRAKGEQFF. The DNA sequence is TGTGCCAGCAGCGGCCGGACTAGCGGGAGGGCCAAGGGTGAGCAGTTCTTC. The chain is assembled from TRBV21-1 and TRBJ2-1; the table's D gene call, TRBD2, was not cross checked with the DNA. TRBV21-1 is noted as a pseudogene. The CDR3 runs 17 residues from the cysteine to the phenylalanine. The entry retains the CDR3 DNA only, 51 bases that are in frame from base 1.